This T cell receptor (beta chain) originates from a study of CD8 T cells in ankylosing spondylitis. Findings and caveats of the study: What appeared characteristic of ankylosing spondylitis blood was a TCR beta motif of fewer than ten highly homologous variants.

Germline loops: CDR1 SGHRS, CDR2 YFSETQ. The CDR3 is 17 residues long. V was pared by 2 bases and J by 0 bases, with 17 bases between. TCRdb re-derived calls from the 5' RACE reads in MiXCR, one entry per CDR3 protein. Counted here are more than 400,000 distinct CDR3 sequences, about 5.7% occurring once; the ten biggest clones make up roughly 3.5%. This clonotype was seen ten or more times. Its specificity is unknown. The chain has TRBV5-1 and TRBJ1-2; unclear D gene. Source material: blood, either unsorted or a sorted T cell fraction (not recorded which). The source is a male donor with ankylosing spondylitis. This CDR3 reads CASSFPGSTEANYGYTF. CDR3 coding DNA: TGCGCCAGCAGCTTCCCCGGGTCGACGGAAGCTAACTATGGCTACACCTTC.